One and the same sample provided the 22 T cell receptor beta chains below, sequenced in a study of blood T cell repertoires in COVID-19. Generated by immunoSEQ multiplex PCR, the TCRdb table keeps only in-frame clones and is missing some. The top ten clones hold 2.2% of a sample with approximately 290,000 clones, approximately 90% of them seen once. The material sequenced was peripheral blood. Source of these receptors: a woman in her twenties or thirties with COVID-19, enrolled during active disease.

V gene TRBV2 combines with J gene TRBJ1-2, with TRBD1 identical over 8 bases. The CDR3 sequence is 13 residues long. J was trimmed by 8 bases and V by 6 bases; bases with no gene match: 8. Looked up from germline, CDR1 is SNHLY and CDR2 is FYNNEI. The CDR3 protein is CASRLQGASGYTF. DNA for the CDR3: TGTGCCAGCAGACTCCAGGGGGCGAGCGGCTACACCTTC.

The chain is built from TRBV6-5 and TRBJ1-5; TRBD1 might be the D (6 bases). The V end lost 4 bases, the J end lost 7 bases, and 14 bases lay between the germline ends. The CDR3 spans 14 residues. The germline V gene has CDR1 MNHEY and CDR2 SVGAGI. The CDR3 here is CASSFSQGRQPQHF. The CDR3 DNA reads as TGTGCCAGCAGTTTCTCACAGGGACGCCAGCCCCAGCATTTT.

The chain combines TRBV4-1 with TRBJ2-7, with no clear D. The V gene's germline CDR1 is MGHRA and CDR2 YSYEKL. The CDR3 has 16 residues. Trimming removed 1 base from V and 7 bases from J, with 20 bases in between. The CDR3 DNA is TGCGCCAGCAGCCAAGTCCCCCCGAATCCATCTACGGAGCAGTACTTC. As protein: CASSQVPPNPSTEQYF.

This chain joins TRBV30 and TRBJ1-1, with unresolved D. Germline values: CDR1 GTSNPN, CDR2 SVGIG (reference sequence). Trimming pared 4 bases from V and 0 bases from J, leaving 9 bases between. The CDR3 runs 13 residues. The CDR3, as DNA: TGTGCCTGGAAAAGTAGCATGAACACTGAAGCTTTCTTT. Translated, it gives CAWKSSMNTEAFF.

The gene calls are TRBV18 and TRBJ2-1; TRBD2 matches at 8 bases. Unmatched junction bases numbered 9, after V lost 1 base and J lost 7 bases. CDR1 KGHSH and CDR2 LQKENI come from the germline V gene. This CDR3 contains 16 residues. CDR3 nucleotide sequence: TGTGCCAGCTCACCACGGGCAGGCGAGCGGGAGAATGAGCAGTTCTTC. It encodes CASSPRAGERENEQFF.

This sequence joins TRBV1 and TRBJ1-2; TRBD1 is the table's D call, not checked against the DNA. TRBV1 is a pseudogene locus. This CDR3 is 14 amino acids long. In DNA form, the CDR3 reads TGCACCAGCAGCCAACAGGGGGTAAGGGATGGCTACACCTTC. Protein sequence: CTSSQQGVRDGYTF.

The genes are TRBV3-1 (or the pseudogene TRBV3-2) and TRBJ2-7; D is uncertain. V shed 1 base and J shed 1 base, with 8 bases lying between them. CDR1 LGHDT and CDR2 YNNKEL come from the germline V gene (reference sequence). This CDR3 is 14 amino acids long. The DNA of the CDR3 is TGTGCCAGCAGCCAAGGGCCGCTTTCCTACGAGCAGTACTTC. Protein product: CASSQGPLSYEQYF.

This chain uses TRBV3-1 (or the pseudogene TRBV3-2) with TRBJ2-1, with TRBD2 matching over 8 bases. Unmatched junction bases numbered 6, after V lost 4 bases and J lost 4 bases. Per the germline V gene, CDR1 is LGHDT and CDR2 is YNNKEL (reference sequence). CDR3 size: 15 residues. The CDR3 DNA is TGTGCCAGCAGCCCCTCAAGCGGGAGATACAATGAGCAGTTCTTC. It translates to CASSPSSGRYNEQFF.

The chain employs TRBV5-6 and TRBJ1-5; D not certain. The CDR3 loop spans 14 amino acids. V lost 1 base and J lost 3, with 8 bases in between. The germline CDR1 and CDR2 sequences are SGHDT and YYEEEE. The CDR3 protein is CASSLPGLNQPQHF. In DNA, the CDR3 is TGTGCCAGCAGCTTGCCGGGTCTCAATCAGCCCCAGCATTTT.

In this sample, this clone turned up many times. V gene TRBV3-1 (or the pseudogene TRBV3-2) combines with J gene TRBJ1-6; D is undetermined. With 5 bases removed from V and 6 bases from J, the gap between germline ends came to 8 bases. Germline V CDR1 and CDR2: LGHDT, YNNKEL (reference sequence). The CDR3 consists of 13 residues. The CDR3 reads CASSSTFNSPLHF. CDR3 in DNA: TGTGCCAGCAGCTCGACTTTTAATTCACCCCTCCACTTT.

This clone came up once. The chain links TRBV28 to TRBJ2-6, with D perhaps matching TRBD1 (5 bases). V lost 4 bases and J 3 bases, leaving 13 bases between the germline ends. The length of the CDR3 is 16 residues. Germline values: CDR1 MDHEN, CDR2 SYDVKM. CDR3 bases: TGTGCCAGCAGTTACACAGGTATCGGTGGGGCCAACGTCCTGACTTTC. Translating it yields CASSYTGIGGANVLTF.

This chain joins TRBV19 and TRBJ1-5; D perhaps matches TRBD1 (6 bases). In germline, CDR1 is LNHDA, CDR2 SQIVND (reference sequence). V lost 2 bases to trimming and J lost 1 base, with 15 bases between them. CDR3 length: 17 residues. The CDR3 protein is CASSINPGQPSNQPQHF. CDR3 nucleotides: TGTGCCAGTAGTATAAATCCAGGACAGCCGAGCAATCAGCCCCAGCATTTT.

V is TRBV27 and J is TRBJ1-1, with 9 bases fitting TRBD1. Trimming at V came to 3 bases and at J to 5 bases, leaving 7 bases not matched to a gene. Germline V gene sequence: CDR1 MNHEY, CDR2 SMNVEV (reference sequence). The CDR3 totals 15 residues. The CDR3, as DNA: TGTGCCAGCAGTTTGTGGGGACAGGGAATTACTGAAGCTTTCTTT. It specifies CASSLWGQGITEAFF.

The rearrangement joins TRBV9 to TRBJ2-1; 8 nucleotides match TRBD2. This CDR3 has 14 amino acids. V lost 0 bases, J lost 9 bases, and 5 bases stayed unmatched. Germline CDR1 SGDLS, CDR2 YYNGEE. Here the CDR3 reads CASSVEGTRGEQFF. The CDR3, as DNA: TGTGCCAGCAGCGTAGAGGGGACTAGGGGTGAGCAGTTCTTC.

The V and J genes are TRBV20-1 and TRBJ2-1; TRBD2 matches at 7 bases. V shed 3 bases, J shed 8 bases, and the junction held 13 bases outside the gene matches. Germline V lookup: CDR1 DFQATT, CDR2 SNEGSKA (reference sequence). This CDR3 has 15 residues. The chain's CDR3 is CSASTPASGGDEQFF. The CDR3 DNA reads as TGCAGTGCTAGTACACCGGCTAGCGGAGGCGATGAGCAGTTCTTC.

This clone was seen only a few times. The chain combines TRBV6-5 with TRBJ1-2; D remains unclear. In germline, CDR1 is MNHEY, CDR2 SVGAGI. Trimming stripped 7 bases from V and 4 bases from J, with 10 bases between. This CDR3 spans 12 amino acids. This CDR3 reads CASKNAVYGYTF. The CDR3, as DNA: TGTGCCAGCAAGAATGCGGTCTATGGCTACACCTTC.

CDR3 loop: CASHPAGLHYEQYF. Here the CDR3 DNA reads TGCGCCAGCCACCCGGCGGGGCTACACTACGAGCAGTACTTC. V usage is TRBV10-2 and J usage is TRBJ2-7; a possible D gene is TRBD2 (6 bases). The CDR3 contains 14 residues. Trimming removed 8 bases at V and 3 bases at J, with 17 bases between. Germline lookup yields CDR1 WSHSY and CDR2 SAAADI.

V and J are TRBV18 and TRBJ1-2, with 12 bases lining up with TRBD1. The CDR3 sequence is 15 residues long. V shed 3 bases, J shed 6 bases, and the junction held 5 bases outside the gene matches. Germline V CDR1 and CDR2: KGHSH, LQKENI. The CDR3 DNA sequence: TGTGCCAGCTCACCTGGGACAGGGGGCAGCAATGGCTACACCTTC. It yields the protein CASSPGTGGSNGYTF.

CDR3 sequence (DNA): TGTGCCAGCAGTTCCCCCAGACAGGGCAGGGACAATCAGCCCCAGCATTTT. Its protein product is CASSSPRQGRDNQPQHF. V is TRBV28 and J is TRBJ1-5; 7 nucleotides agree with TRBD1. The trim removed 4 bases at V and 3 bases at J, leaving 12 bases unmatched. The germline V gene encodes CDR1 MDHEN and CDR2 SYDVKM. CDR3 size: 17 residues. Full variable domain (outside the CDR3, taken from reference TRBV28 and TRBJ1-5): DVKVTQSSRYLVKRTGEKVFLECVQDMDHENMFWYRQDPGLGLRLIYFSYDVKMKEKGDIPEGYSVSREKKERFSLILESASTNQTSMYLCASSSPRQGRDNQPQHFGDGTRLSIL.

The chain carries TRBV4-2 and TRBJ2-6; 8 bases agree with TRBD1. CDR1 is LGHNA and CDR2 is YNFKEQ in the germline V gene. The CDR3 is made up of 16 amino acids. Trimming took 4 bases from V and 3 from J; bases not matched to a gene: 5. In DNA, the CDR3 is TGTGCCAGCAGCCCCCAGGGGGCGGATGGGGCCAACGTCCTGACTTTC. This encodes CASSPQGADGANVLTF.

The chain combines TRBV19 with TRBJ2-2; D not certain. Trimming left V 5 bases short and J 3 bases short, with 10 bases between. In germline, CDR1 is LNHDA, CDR2 SQIVND (reference sequence). The CDR3 is made up of 14 amino acids. The CDR3 is CASSPGLDTGELFF. CDR3 coding DNA: TGTGCCAGTAGTCCAGGCTTAGACACCGGGGAGCTGTTTTTT.

This clone appeared once. This sequence joins TRBV19 and TRBJ1-1, with unresolved D. V shed 4 bases and J shed 3 bases, with 9 bases lying between them. The CDR3 loop spans 13 amino acids. Germline V gene data show CDR1 as LNHDA and CDR2 as SQIVND (reference sequence). In nucleotides, the CDR3 is TGTGCCAGTAGTACTCAGGTGGACACTGAAGCTTTCTTT. This translates into CASSTQVDTEAFF. Variable domain in full (rest from reference TRBV19 and TRBJ1-1): DGGITQSPKYLFRKEGQNVTLSCEQNLNHDAMYWYRQDPGQGLRLIYYSQIVNDFQKGDIAEGYSVSREKKESFPLTVTSAQKNPTAFYLCASSTQVDTEAFFGQGTRLTVV.